This entry lists 25 T cell receptor beta chains sequenced from one sample in a study of identical twins (TCRdb year 2016). The library was built by means of 5' RACE. Instrument on record: Illumina HiSeq 2000. Using fastp trimming at Q25 and MiXCR clonotype assembly, TCRdb reanalyzed the public sequencing data and kept in-frame beta chains. Rows with one shared CDR3 protein collapse into an entry with the most common genes and DNA. The table for this sample lists around 960,000 distinct CDR3 sequences; approximately 13% of them were counted only once. The ten largest make up about 1.5% of the sample. This sample was also put to use in a study of yellow fever vaccine responses in identical twins.

The sequencing sample was made of PBMCs. The receptors derive from a woman between 18 and 29 years old in good health.

The chain carries TRBV9 and TRBJ2-5; TRBD1 might be the D (6 bases). Germline V lookup: CDR1 SGDLS, CDR2 YYNGEE. The V gene lost 0 bases and the J gene lost 4 bases, with 13 bases spanning the gap. CDR3 length equals 15 residues. CDR3 nucleotides: TGTGCCAGCAGCGTAGGAGTCAGGGGCGGAGAGACCCAGTACTTC. Protein: CASSVGVRGGETQYF.

The chain employs TRBV27 and TRBJ2-1, with 8 bases that match TRBD2. Trimming at V came to 7 bases and at J to 5 bases, leaving 7 bases not matched to a gene. There are 14 residues in the CDR3. Germline loops: CDR1 MNHEY, CDR2 SMNVEV (reference sequence). This CDR3 reads CASTAGVPDNEQFF. DNA for the CDR3: TGTGCCAGCACAGCGGGGGTTCCAGACAATGAGCAGTTCTTC.

In this sample, this clonotype turned up many times. The chain carries TRBV10-3 and TRBJ2-7, with D perhaps matching TRBD1 or TRBD2 (6 bases each). V lost 3 bases and J 4 bases, leaving 16 bases between the germline ends. The germline CDR1 and CDR2 sequences are ENHRY and SYGVKD. The CDR3 length is 15 residues. CDR3 in DNA: TGTGCCATCAGTGAAGGGGGGAGAGGTCCGTACGAGCAGTACTTC. Translation: CAISEGGRGPYEQYF.

This clonotype was recorded a few times. The chain carries TRBV20-1 and TRBJ2-7; possible D gene TRBD2, 6 bases. The V gene lost 3 bases and the J gene lost 6 bases, with 12 bases spanning the gap. The CDR3 has 12 amino acids. Germline lookup yields CDR1 DFQATT and CDR2 SNEGSKA (reference sequence). The CDR3 sequence is CSASLTSSEQYF. CDR3 nucleotides: TGCAGTGCTAGTCTGACTAGTTCCGAGCAGTACTTC.

In its sample, this clonotype was seen a few times. This chain joins TRBV10-1 and TRBJ1-1; maybe TRBD1 (5 bases). V was trimmed by 3 bases and J by 6 bases, leaving 14 bases between them. Germline CDR1 and CDR2: WNHNN and SYGVQD (reference sequence). The CDR3 loop spans 14 amino acids. The chain's CDR3 is CASSDPGSSSEAFF. DNA for the CDR3: TGCGCCAGCAGTGATCCAGGGTCATCCTCTGAAGCTTTCTTT.

This clonotype has more than one count but fewer than ten. The V call is TRBV20-1, the J call TRBJ2-2; D is ambiguous. Germline lookup yields CDR1 DFQATT and CDR2 SNEGSKA (reference sequence). The CDR3 loop spans 12 amino acids. Trimming removed 3 bases from V and 4 bases from J, with 6 bases in between. The CDR3 bases are TGCAGTGCTAGCTACAGCACCGGGGAGCTGTTTTTT. It yields the protein CSASYSTGELFF.

The V and J genes are TRBV4-1 and TRBJ1-2; D unclear. Per germline, CDR1 MGHRA and CDR2 YSYEKL. The CDR3 consists of 15 residues. V lost 5 bases to trimming and J lost 2 bases, with 15 bases between them. CDR3 sequence (DNA): TGCGCCAGCAGCGCCCGGGAGGGAGCGAACTATGGCTACACCTTC. Protein sequence: CASSAREGANYGYTF.

This clonotype occurred a few times. The CDR3 sequence: CSATINNEQFF. CDR3 DNA sequence: TGCAGTGCTACAATTAACAATGAGCAGTTCTTC. The chain joins TRBV20-1 to TRBJ2-1; D not resolved. Germline V CDR1 and CDR2: DFQATT, SNEGSKA (reference sequence). The CDR3 runs to 11 residues. Trimming removed 4 bases from V and 5 bases from J, with 6 bases in between.

This clonotype was seen a handful of times. CDR3 sequence: CASSQEAVGLGGLREQYF. The CDR3 region has the DNA TGTGCCAGCAGCCAAGAAGCTGTTGGTCTAGGAGGTCTTCGGGAGCAGTACTTC. The chain uses TRBV3-1 and TRBJ2-7, with a tentative D call TRBD2 (5 bases). Per germline, CDR1 LGHDT and CDR2 YNNKEL (reference sequence). V was shortened by 0 bases and J by 7 bases, with 25 bases between the two germline ends. The CDR3 loop spans 18 amino acids.

The rearrangement links TRBV5-1 to TRBJ2-2; a weak D match, TRBD1 (7 bases). The CDR3 spans 15 residues. Trimming removed 4 bases from V and 5 bases from J, with 15 bases in between. CDR1 is SGHRS and CDR2 is YFSETQ in the germline V gene. The CDR3 DNA follows: TGCGCCAGCAGCACGGGGGACAGCCTAACCGGGGAGCTGTTTTTT. Residues: CASSTGDSLTGELFF.

This CDR3 reads CASSTPPDGQETQYF. The CDR3 DNA reads as TGTGCCAGCAGTACCCCTCCGGACGGACAAGAGACCCAGTACTTC. The chain couples TRBV2 to TRBJ2-5; D gene unclear. Looked up from germline, CDR1 is SNHLY and CDR2 is FYNNEI. V was shortened by 5 bases and J by 2 bases, with 15 bases between the two germline ends. The CDR3 extends over 15 amino acids.

The sample holds a few counts of this clonotype. As DNA, the CDR3 is TGTGCCAGCAGCCAAATAAGGACGGGCTCCTACAATGAGCAGTTCTTC. Translation gives CASSQIRTGSYNEQFF. The V gene is TRBV14, the J gene TRBJ2-1, with no clear D. This CDR3 has 16 residues. V lost 2 bases to trimming and J lost 0 bases, with 11 bases between them. Germline V gene lookup returns CDR1 SGHDN and CDR2 FVKESK. Combining the CDR3 with reference TRBV14 and TRBJ2-1 gives the whole variable domain EAGVTQFPSHSVIEKGQTVTLRCDPISGHDNLYWYRRVMGKEIKFLLHFVKESKQDESGMPNNRFLAERTGGTYSTLKVQPAELEDSGVYFCASSQIRTGSYNEQFFGPGTRLTVL.

The chain recombines TRBV7-2 with TRBJ2-3, with D possibly TRBD2 on 6 matching bases. V lost 6 bases and J lost 3, with 16 bases in between. Germline V gene lookup returns CDR1 SGHTA and CDR2 FQGNSA. The CDR3 covers 15 residues. DNA for the CDR3: TGTGCCAGCAGTTGGAATGAGCGGGTTACAGATACGCAGTATTTT. Translating gives CASSWNERVTDTQYF.

J is TRBJ2-1 and V is TRBV7-2; possibly TRBD2 for D (7 bases). The CDR3 runs 15 residues. Per the germline V gene, CDR1 is SGHTA and CDR2 is FQGNSA. V was clipped by 6 bases and J by 1 base, with 13 bases between them. Here the CDR3 reads CASRKGGASYNEQFF. As DNA, the CDR3 is TGTGCCAGCAGGAAAGGGGGGGCTTCCTACAATGAGCAGTTCTTC.

The CDR3 bases are TGTGCCAGCAGTTTTAGATTAAAAGAGACCCAGTACTTC. It encodes CASSFRLKETQYF. The V call is TRBV12-3 or TRBV12-4, the J call TRBJ2-5; D ambiguous. This CDR3 has 13 amino acids. Trimming removed 3 bases from V and 3 bases from J, with 8 bases in between.

V usage is TRBV25-1 and J usage is TRBJ1-1; 7 nucleotides line up with TRBD1. The V segment lost 3 bases and the J segment 3 bases; nucleotides outside the gene matches: 7. Germline V CDR1 and CDR2: MGHDK, SYGVNS. The CDR3 has 15 amino acids. The CDR3 loop is CASSDQQGIHTEAFF. The CDR3 DNA reads as TGTGCCAGCAGTGACCAACAGGGGATTCACACTGAAGCTTTCTTT.

This clonotype turned up a few times. V and J are TRBV6-1 and TRBJ2-1; D not certain. The V and J ends lost 6 bases and 9 bases respectively, with 9 bases between them. CDR1 MNHNS and CDR2 SASEGT come from the germline V gene. The CDR3 runs to 11 residues. The CDR3 DNA reads TGTGCCAGCAGCCCTCAGGTTGAGCAGTTCTTC. Translated: CASSPQVEQFF.

The CDR3 coding sequence is TGTGCCAGCAGCCAAGCGGCTAGCGGGGGGCCACGAGGCACCGGGGAGCTGTTTTTT. This sequence encodes CASSQAASGGPRGTGELFF. V gene TRBV3-1 combines with J gene TRBJ2-2, with 11 bases matching TRBD2. The germline gives CDR1 LGHDT, CDR2 YNNKEL (reference sequence). The ends lost 1 base at V and 4 bases at J; junction bases unmatched: 11. The CDR3 is made up of 19 amino acids.

This clonotype turned up a few times. The CDR3 region is CASSGSSGSGGIQYF. The CDR3 DNA reads as TGTGCCAGCAGCGGATCTAGCGGGAGCGGCGGCATTCAGTACTTC. This chain joins TRBV9 and TRBJ2-4, with 10 bases lining up with TRBD2. The germline CDR1 and CDR2 sequences are SGDLS and YYNGEE. The CDR3 has 15 amino acids. After removal of 3 bases from V and 9 bases from J, the junction contained 9 bases not matched to a gene.

This clonotype was seen at least ten times. The chain uses TRBV15 and TRBJ2-3; a weak D match, TRBD2 (5 bases). This CDR3 has 17 residues. Germline CDR1 LNHNV, CDR2 YYDKDF (reference sequence). V lost 0 bases to trimming and J lost 3 bases, with 16 bases between them. The CDR3 spells CATSREDPGRGTDTQYF. CDR3 in DNA: TGTGCCACCAGCAGAGAAGATCCCGGCCGCGGGACAGATACGCAGTATTTT.

This clonotype has just a few counts. The chain links TRBV7-9 to TRBJ2-3, with TRBD1 matching 9 bases. This CDR3 spans 13 amino acids. V lost 11 bases to trimming and J lost 5 bases; unmatched junction nucleotides: 8. From germline, CDR1 is SEHNR and CDR2 FQNEAQ (reference sequence). The CDR3 DNA is TGTGCCGGAGGGACAGGGTTAGAAGATACGCAGTATTTT. The encoded protein is CAGGTGLEDTQYF.

The rearrangement joins TRBV2 to TRBJ1-4, with TRBD1 matching over 8 bases. Looked up from germline, CDR1 is SNHLY and CDR2 is FYNNEI. This CDR3 has 15 amino acids. J was trimmed by 4 bases and V by 2 bases; bases with no gene match: 3. CDR3 sequence reads: CASSETGGVNEKLFF. CDR3 coding DNA: TGTGCCAGCAGTGAAACAGGGGGGGTTAATGAAAAACTGTTTTTT.

In its sample, this clonotype was seen a few times. V gene TRBV15 combines with J gene TRBJ1-1; TRBD1 agrees at 9 bases. With V trimmed by 5 bases and J by 3 bases, 4 bases remained unmatched. The CDR3 runs to 14 residues. CDR1 is LNHNV and CDR2 is YYDKDF in the germline V gene (reference sequence). The CDR3 here is CATSAGQGYTEAFF. The CDR3 DNA is TGTGCCACCAGCGCAGGACAGGGGTACACTGAAGCTTTCTTT. The complete variable domain, with remaining parts taken from reference TRBV15 and TRBJ1-1, reads DAMVIQNPRYQVTQFGKPVTLSCSQTLNHNVMYWYQQKSSQAPKLLFHYYDKDFNNEADTPDNFQSRRPNTSFCFLDIRSPGLGDTAMYLCATSAGQGYTEAFFGQGTRLTVV.

This clonotype was seen ten or more times. The chain recombines TRBV7-8 with TRBJ1-4; 7 bases match TRBD1. Trimming cost V 3 bases and J 7 bases; bases outside gene matches: 8. From germline, CDR1 is SGHVS and CDR2 FQNEAQ. This CDR3 has 15 residues. For the CDR3, the DNA is TGTGCCAGCAGCTTCCAGACAGGGAGAGCTGAAAAACTGTTTTTT. Translated: CASSFQTGRAEKLFF.

This clonotype was observed a few times. The rearrangement joins TRBV3-1 to TRBJ2-3; D gene ambiguous. The CDR3 runs to 15 residues. Trimming removed 4 bases at V and 0 bases at J, with 11 bases between. Germline V lookup: CDR1 LGHDT, CDR2 YNNKEL (reference sequence). This CDR3 is CASSRSQLSTDTQYF. The CDR3 DNA follows: TGTGCCAGCAGCCGTTCCCAACTAAGCACAGATACGCAGTATTTT.